The 12 T cell receptor beta chains reported below all come from one sample, sequenced in a study of blood T cell repertoires in COVID-19. Profiled with immunoSEQ multiplex PCR; TCRdb holds only in-frame clones, not every one. Here the sample spans around 310,000 clones, roughly nine tenths being singletons. The material sequenced was PBMCs or T cells enriched from blood (not recorded which). These receptors were obtained from a woman aged 25 to 39 who had recovered from COVID-19.

The chain combines TRBV5-8 with TRBJ2-1, with D possibly matching TRBD1 (6 bases). Looked up from germline, CDR1 is SGHTS and CDR2 is YDEGEE. Trimming left V 3 bases short and J 10 bases short, with 17 bases between. CDR3 length: 14 residues. CDR3 sequence: CASSSPYRAEEQFF. The CDR3 bases are TGTGCCAGCAGCTCACCTTACAGGGCGGAGGAGCAGTTCTTC.

The chain couples TRBV3-1 (or the pseudogene TRBV3-2) to TRBJ1-2; D may be TRBD1 (6 bases). The CDR3 sequence is 14 residues long. Germline V gives CDR1 LGHDT, CDR2 YNNKEL (reference sequence). V was pared by 4 bases and J by 4 bases, with 13 bases between. The CDR3, as DNA: TGTGCCAGCAGCCCCCTTGACAGGCCCTATGGCTACACCTTC. Translated: CASSPLDRPYGYTF.

V gene TRBV29-1 combines with J gene TRBJ2-7; the match to TRBD2 covers 9 bases. The CDR3 covers 13 residues. The V gene end was trimmed by 4 bases and the J gene end by 3 bases; junction bases not matched to a gene: 4. The germline gives CDR1 SQVTM, CDR2 ANQGSEA. CDR3 sequence (DNA): TGCAGCGTTGCCCTAGCGGGACTCTACGAGCAGTACTTC. Its protein is CSVALAGLYEQYF.

In DNA form, the CDR3 reads TGCGCCAGCATTGAAACCTGGACTAGCGGGAGGGCCGTGGGCGAGCAGTACTTC. Encoded protein: CASIETWTSGRAVGEQYF. The chain combines TRBV10-2 with TRBJ2-7, with TRBD2 identical over 15 bases. CDR3 size: 18 residues. Germline CDR1 and CDR2: WSHSY and SAAADI. After removal of 7 bases from V and 6 bases from J, the junction contained 16 bases not matched to a gene.

This rearrangement joins TRBV7-2 to TRBJ2-2; the D gene is possibly TRBD2 (6 bases). The ends were cut back, 5 bases at V and 1 base at J, with 20 bases in the middle. The CDR3 contains 18 residues. Germline V gives CDR1 SGHTA, CDR2 FQGNSA. In DNA, the CDR3 is TGTGCCAGCAGCCCCAACCCCGGGACTTTTATGAACACCGGGGAGCTGTTTTTT. Translation gives CASSPNPGTFMNTGELFF.

This clone was counted between two and nine times. This chain uses TRBV6-5 with TRBJ2-1; D is possibly TRBD2 (5 bases). V was cut by 8 bases and J by 0 bases, with 11 bases left in between. The CDR3 is 14 residues long. The germline gives CDR1 MNHEY, CDR2 SVGAGI. CDR3 nucleotide sequence: TGTGCCAGCGCGACGGGAAGCTCCTACAATGAGCAGTTCTTC. It specifies CASATGSSYNEQFF.

The chain has TRBV29-1 and TRBJ2-1; 11 bases are shared with TRBD2. The CDR3 has 14 residues. Looked up from germline, CDR1 is SQVTM and CDR2 is ANQGSEA. Trimming took 0 bases from V and 6 from J; bases not matched to a gene: 1. The CDR3 spells CSVEDSGRGNEQFF. Written as DNA, the CDR3 is TGCAGCGTTGAAGATAGCGGGAGGGGCAATGAGCAGTTCTTC.

V and J are TRBV30 and TRBJ2-5, with D maybe TRBD2 (5 bases). The CDR3 is 13 residues long. Trimming took 3 bases from V and 4 from J, leaving 12 bases between them. CDR1 and CDR2 from the germline V gene are GTSNPN and SVGIG (reference sequence). DNA for the CDR3: TGTGCCTGGAGCTCTAGTGAGGGAGAGACCCAGTACTTC. It encodes CAWSSSEGETQYF. Looking up the rest from reference TRBV30 and TRBJ2-5 gives the full variable domain: SQTIHQWPATLVQPVGSPLSLECTVEGTSNPNLYWYRQAAGRGLQLLFYSVGIGQISSEVPQNLSASRPQDRQFILSSKKLLLSDSGFYLCAWSSSEGETQYFGPGTRLLVL.

V is TRBV7-9 and J is TRBJ1-1, with a weak D call TRBD1 (6 bases). The V end lost 4 bases, the J end lost 5 bases, and 14 bases lay between the germline ends. This CDR3 has 14 residues. Germline values: CDR1 SEHNR, CDR2 FQNEAQ (reference sequence). CDR3 sequence: CASSSQTGRTEAFF. Here the CDR3 DNA reads TGTGCCAGCAGCTCTCAAACAGGGAGAACTGAAGCTTTCTTT.

This sequence joins TRBV3-1 (or the pseudogene TRBV3-2) and TRBJ2-7, with TRBD2 matching over 10 bases. The germline V gene has CDR1 LGHDT and CDR2 YNNKEL (reference sequence). The CDR3 totals 16 residues. After removal of 4 bases from V and 2 bases from J, the junction contained 8 bases not matched to a gene. The CDR3 sequence: CASSPSGLAPTYEQYF. The CDR3 bases are TGTGCCAGCAGCCCATCGGGACTAGCGCCTACCTACGAGCAGTACTTC.

This chain links TRBV5-6 with TRBJ2-1; 13 bases are a match to TRBD2. Unmatched junction bases numbered 3, after V lost 2 bases and J lost 4 bases. The CDR3 contains 16 residues. CDR1 is SGHDT and CDR2 is YYEEEE in the germline V gene. The CDR3 bases are TGTGCCAGCAGCTTCGGACTAGCGGGAGCGTACAATGAGCAGTTCTTC. Translated, it gives CASSFGLAGAYNEQFF.

There are a few counts of this clone. The CDR3 region is CASSKDSGNEQFF. In DNA form, the CDR3 reads TGTGCCAGCAGCAAGGACAGTGGGAATGAGCAGTTCTTC. V usage is TRBV12-3 or TRBV12-4 and J usage is TRBJ2-1, with D possibly matching TRBD1 (6 bases). This CDR3 comprises 13 residues. Trimming removed 6 bases from V and 7 bases from J, with 13 bases in between.